This TCR beta chain was captured by sequencing in a study of shared clonotypes between healthy human individuals. This clone was observed a few times. V was pared by 5 bases and J by 8 bases, with 3 bases of the junction left unmatched. Germline values: CDR1 SGHVS, CDR2 FNYEAQ. The length of the CDR3 is 14 residues. Using immunoSEQ multiplex PCR, the repertoire was profiled, and TCRdb retains in-frame clones only, with some absent. This sample yields millions of clones, of which 90% to 95% are seen a single time; 0.14% belongs to the top ten. The chain couples TRBV7-6 to TRBJ2-1; 13 bases line up with TRBD2. This receptor was taken from a man aged 18 to 29 in good health. Sample: naive CD4+ T cells sorted from blood. The subset is: CD45RA+ positively selected. CDR3 nucleotides: TGTGCCAGCAGCAGGACTAGCGGGAGCTATGAGCAGTTCTTC. It is translated as CASSRTSGSYEQFF.